These T cell receptor beta chains were read from a single sample in a study of OX40 agonist ivuxolimab in advanced cancers. Sequenced by immunoSEQ multiplex PCR; TCRdb stores in-frame clones only, minus some. The repertoire holds about 70,000 clones, with roughly 88% as singletons. The source material was CD4+ or CD8+ T cells sorted from blood, sampled in a trial of the OX40 agonist ivuxolimab. The receptors were sampled from an adult with an advanced solid tumor such as melanoma, head and neck, liver or kidney cancer. The conserved cysteine and the conserved F or W are not part of the CDR3 here. Fields, in order: V gene, CDR3 protein.

V gene: TRBV10-1
CDR3 protein: ASSREGGETQY

V gene: TRBV9
CDR3 protein: ASSATSGSYEQY

V gene: TRBV28
CDR3 protein: ANPPVPYEQY

V gene: TRBV10-3
CDR3 protein: AISELSGINEKLF

V gene: TRBV2
CDR3 protein: ASSPWSGRVDEQF

V gene: TRBV6-6
CDR3 protein: ASSYPGQGAETQY

V gene: TRBV6-5
CDR3 protein: ASTPPGNQPQH

V gene: TRBV5-4
CDR3 protein: ASSQGLALNTGELF

V gene: TRBV6-6
CDR3 protein: ASSGVGETQY

V gene: TRBV19
CDR3 protein: ASSLGGQQETQY

V gene: TRBV10-3
CDR3 protein: AISESELGEAF

V gene: TRBV6-1
CDR3 protein: ASSDPGLAEETQY

V gene: TRBV5-4
CDR3 protein: ASMLTSGSPLGEQY

V gene: TRBV7-9
CDR3 protein: ASSTSGSSYNEQF

V gene: TRBV4-2
CDR3 protein: ASSQRSGTGGHGYT

V gene: TRBV6-5
CDR3 protein: ASSPRGQGTVGF

V gene: TRBV5-1
CDR3 protein: ASSRQGDSPLH

V gene: TRBV7-8
CDR3 protein: ASSLGRIYYNEQF

V gene: TRBV7-2
CDR3 protein: ASSLVYLAGGTGELF

V gene: TRBV29-1
CDR3 protein: SVDSSGTSGRLTYNEQF

V gene: TRBV6-1
CDR3 protein: ASSFYEQY

V gene: TRBV19
CDR3 protein: ASSISARREQY

V gene: TRBV27
CDR3 protein: ASSLVGGIYTDTQY

V gene: TRBV6-5
CDR3 protein: ASSLTRDYEQY

V gene: TRBV7-2
CDR3 protein: ASSLAEESGENYGYT

V gene: TRBV5-4
CDR3 protein: ASSPGQFSGANVLT

V gene: TRBV7-9
CDR3 protein: ASSVAGGFANEQF

V gene: TRBV5-5
CDR3 protein: ASSPRDRNTEAF

V gene: TRBV7-2
CDR3 protein: ASSSLQGRSNQPQH

V gene: TRBV29-1
CDR3 protein: SVWTGAGELF

V gene: TRBV23-1
CDR3 protein: ASSPTRRAGVGGNEQF

V gene: TRBV6-5
CDR3 protein: ASSYDGTRGETQY

V gene: TRBV27
CDR3 protein: ASSLWEGQGGYT

V gene: TRBV27
CDR3 protein: ARSHGHGKPDEQF

V gene: TRBV5-1
CDR3 protein: ASSGSTYNEQF

V gene: TRBV30
CDR3 protein: AWSAGTSVRNEQF

V gene: TRBV11-2
CDR3 protein: ASSLRPGTGASSYEQY

V gene: TRBV2
CDR3 protein: ASRGELNTEAF

V gene: TRBV2
CDR3 protein: AITTQLAGATYEQY

V gene: TRBV28
CDR3 protein: ASSSTAPNYGYT

V gene: TRBV28
CDR3 protein: ASSPTGRSEAF

V gene: TRBV7-2
CDR3 protein: ASSLERLNYGYT

V gene: TRBV25-1
CDR3 protein: ASISTGPGELF

V gene: TRBV27
CDR3 protein: ASTTGGRPQH

V gene: TRBV9
CDR3 protein: ASSVGTGVTYEQY

V gene: TRBV29-1
CDR3 protein: SAGQGMETQY

V gene: TRBV14
CDR3 protein: ASSLGGLAEKLF

V gene: TRBV28
CDR3 protein: ASSLPEWGGGNYEQY

V gene: TRBV30
CDR3 protein: AWSRLPSSGANVLT

V gene: TRBV5-8
CDR3 protein: ASSLDRGEKLF

V gene: TRBV19
CDR3 protein: ASSKAGGPPGELF

V gene: TRBV7-2
CDR3 protein: ASSKGQGWRNTEAF